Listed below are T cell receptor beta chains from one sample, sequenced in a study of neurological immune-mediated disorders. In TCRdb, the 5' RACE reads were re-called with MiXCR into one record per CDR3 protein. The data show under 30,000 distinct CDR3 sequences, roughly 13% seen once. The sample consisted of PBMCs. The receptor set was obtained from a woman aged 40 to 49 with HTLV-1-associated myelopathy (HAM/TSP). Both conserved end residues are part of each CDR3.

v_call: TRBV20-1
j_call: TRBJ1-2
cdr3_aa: CSARGSRLGPNYGYTF

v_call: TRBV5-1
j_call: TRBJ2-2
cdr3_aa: CASGQGPSNTGELFF

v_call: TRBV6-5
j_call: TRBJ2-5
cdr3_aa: CASSPAQGRETQYF

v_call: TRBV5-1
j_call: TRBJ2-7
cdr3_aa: CASSLLGGMSSYEQYF

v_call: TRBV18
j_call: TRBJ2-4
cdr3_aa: CASSGTGTKNIQYF

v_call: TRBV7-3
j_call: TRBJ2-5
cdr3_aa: CASSSGPAETQYF

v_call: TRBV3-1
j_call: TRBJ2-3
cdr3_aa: CASSQSGGADTQYF

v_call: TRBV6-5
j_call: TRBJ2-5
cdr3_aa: CASSYRARQETQYF

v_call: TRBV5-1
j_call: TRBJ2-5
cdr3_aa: CASSLEASQETQYF

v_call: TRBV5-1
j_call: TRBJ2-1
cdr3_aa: CASSMGTAVNEQFF

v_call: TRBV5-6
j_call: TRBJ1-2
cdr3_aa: CASSQGRNYGYTF

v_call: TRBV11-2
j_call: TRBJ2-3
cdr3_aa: CASSLDLDTQYF

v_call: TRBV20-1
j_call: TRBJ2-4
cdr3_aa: CSAGTQAAKNIQYF